This is a list of T cell receptor beta chains from one sample in a study of cytomegalovirus exposure and HLA in healthy donors. The data were produced by immunoSEQ multiplex PCR, yet TCRdb's version contains in-frame clones alone and is incomplete. The sample has roughly 120,000 clones; 80% to 85% are singletons. Sequences were obtained from PBMCs. These receptors came from a human donor in good health. Each CDR3 is given with its conserved first and last residue. Each record gives: J gene, CDR3 length, V gene, D gene, clone size, CDR3 protein, CDR3 DNA. A D gene is named only where the DNA matches it firmly. Rows give clone size only sometimes, using once, few, many, or a class for an expanded clone.

TRBJ2-5 15 TRBV6-6 . . CASRRPTRVEETQYF TGTGCCAGCAGACGCCCCACCAGGGTTGAGGAGACCCAGTACTTC
TRBJ1-1 15 TRBV5-1 . few CASSPNYPSNTEAFF TGCGCCAGCAGCCCAAACTACCCATCGAACACTGAAGCTTTCTTT
TRBJ2-1 18 TRBV7-6 . . CASSLGAGTLTANNEQFF TGTGCCAGCAGCTTGGGCGCCGGGACACTTACAGCCAACAATGAGCAGTTCTTC
TRBJ2-7 14 TRBV13 . . CASSPRGSPYEQYF TGTGCCAGCAGCCCCCGAGGTAGCCCCTACGAGCAGTACTTC
TRBJ1-6 15 TRBV6-5 TRBD1 once CASSLGDRVNSPLHF TGTGCCAGCAGTCTGGGGGACAGGGTTAATTCACCCCTCCACTTT
TRBJ2-7 13 TRBV6-1 . . CASFQVVRGEQYF TGTGCCAGCTTCCAGGTGGTACGTGGCGAGCAGTACTTC
TRBJ2-1 16 TRBV27 . . CASSFDLGGSYNEQFF TGTGCCAGCAGTTTTGATCTGGGGGGCTCCTACAATGAGCAGTTCTTC
TRBJ1-1 14 TRBV5-6 TRBD1 . CASSFNRGNTEAFF TGTGCCAGCAGCTTCAACAGGGGAAACACTGAAGCTTTCTTT
TRBJ2-7 14 TRBV6-5 TRBD2 . CASSSSGTRYEQYF TGTGCCAGCAGTTCATCCGGGACTAGATACGAGCAGTACTTC
TRBJ2-2 17 TRBV9 TRBD1 . CASSVFERTGYTGELFF TGTGCCAGCAGCGTATTCGAAAGGACAGGGTACACCGGGGAGCTGTTTTTT
TRBJ2-7 14 TRBV5-1 . . CASSLSGGLYEQYF TGCGCCAGCAGCTTGTCAGGGGGGTTGTACGAGCAGTACTTC
TRBJ2-7 12 TRBV5-1 . once CASSYWGDEQYF TGCGCCAGCAGTTATTGGGGGGACGAGCAGTACTTC
TRBJ2-3 16 TRBV9 . . CASSVVGGVSTDTQYF TGTGCCAGCAGCGTAGTAGGGGGGGTGAGCACAGATACGCAGTATTTT
TRBJ1-2 15 TRBV7-9 . . CASSQEVPGHYGYTF TGTGCCAGCAGCCAAGAGGTTCCAGGGCACTATGGCTACACCTTC
TRBJ1-1 14 TRBV19 . many CASSIGEMNTEAFF TGTGCCAGTAGTATCGGGGAAATGAACACTGAAGCTTTCTTT
TRBJ2-5 14 TRBV5-1 . once CASSFQGSQETQYF TGCGCCAGCAGCTTCCAGGGGTCCCAAGAGACCCAGTACTTC
TRBJ2-7 15 TRBV4-1 . few CASSQSSDSSYEQYF TGCGCCAGCAGCCAATCCTCGGACAGCTCCTACGAGCAGTACTTC
TRBJ2-3 14 TRBV7-9 . . CASSLGGAADTQYF TGTGCCAGCAGCTTAGGTGGGGCCGCAGATACGCAGTATTTT
TRBJ2-4 13 TRBV7-8 . once CASQEQLENIQYF TGTGCCAGCCAGGAACAGCTCGAAAACATTCAGTACTTC
TRBJ2-2 15 TRBV6-6 TRBD2 . CASSFPGTSAGELFF TGTGCCAGCAGTTTTCCCGGGACTAGTGCCGGGGAGCTGTTTTTT
TRBJ1-6 14 TRBV7-9 . . CASSFTAPNSPLHF TGTGCCAGCAGCTTTACTGCTCCTAATTCACCCCTCCACTTT
TRBJ1-6 10 TRBV28 . once CASSRGPLHF TGTGCCAGCTCCAGGGGACCCCTCCACTTT
TRBJ2-7 14 TRBV27 TRBD1 . CASSPGQGRYEQYF TGTGCCAGCAGTCCAGGACAGGGAAGATACGAGCAGTACTTC
TRBJ1-1 15 TRBV7-2 . . CASSPWTTAVTEAFF TGTGCCAGCAGCCCCTGGACAACCGCGGTCACTGAAGCTTTCTTT
TRBJ2-1 15 TRBV5-1 TRBD1 few CASSLDRGRVNEQFF TGCGCCAGCAGTTTGGACAGGGGGAGGGTCAATGAGCAGTTCTTC
TRBJ1-2 14 TRBV7-6 TRBD1 . CASSLGTGRYGYTF TGTGCCAGCAGCCTGGGGACAGGAAGATATGGCTACACCTTC
TRBJ2-7 15 TRBV5-1 TRBD1 . CASSWTGLSSYEQYF TGCGCCAGCAGCTGGACAGGGTTGAGCTCCTACGAGCAGTACTTC
TRBJ1-1 12 TRBV11-1 . . CASSLPGYGAFF TGTGCCAGCAGCTTACCCGGGTATGGGGCTTTCTTT
TRBJ2-1 15 TRBV27 . . CASSAGQFPYNEQFF TGTGCCAGCAGTGCGGGACAGTTCCCCTACAATGAGCAGTTCTTC
TRBJ2-1 16 TRBV18 . once CASSPWQGLARNEQFF TGTGCCAGCTCACCATGGCAGGGCCTCGCCAGAAATGAGCAGTTCTTC
TRBJ1-6 18 TRBV18 . . CASSLRGLIGTDNSPLHF TGTGCCAGCTCACTCCGGGGGTTAATCGGGACTGATAATTCACCCCTCCACTTT
TRBJ2-2 16 TRBV13 TRBD2 . CASSRGLAGLTGELFF TGTGCCAGCAGTCGAGGACTAGCGGGGCTTACCGGGGAGCTGTTTTTT